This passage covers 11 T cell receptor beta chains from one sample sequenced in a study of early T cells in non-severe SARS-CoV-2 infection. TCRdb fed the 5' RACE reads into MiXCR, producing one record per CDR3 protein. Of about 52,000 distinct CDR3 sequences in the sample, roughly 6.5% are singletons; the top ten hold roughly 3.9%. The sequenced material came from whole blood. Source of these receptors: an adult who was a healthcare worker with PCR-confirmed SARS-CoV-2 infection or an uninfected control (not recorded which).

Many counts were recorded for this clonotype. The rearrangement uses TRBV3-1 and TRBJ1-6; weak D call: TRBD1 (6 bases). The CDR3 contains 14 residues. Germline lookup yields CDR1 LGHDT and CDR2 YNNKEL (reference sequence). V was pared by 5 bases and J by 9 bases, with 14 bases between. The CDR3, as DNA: TGTGCCAGCAGCTCGGGACACGGCGCTTCACCCCTCCACTTT. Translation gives CASSSGHGASPLHF.

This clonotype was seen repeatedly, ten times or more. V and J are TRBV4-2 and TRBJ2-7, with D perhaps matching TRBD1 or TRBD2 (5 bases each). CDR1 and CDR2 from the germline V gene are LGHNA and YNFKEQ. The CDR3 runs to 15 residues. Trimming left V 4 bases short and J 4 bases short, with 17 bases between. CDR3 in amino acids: CASSLLTGRRYEQYF. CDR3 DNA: TGTGCCAGCAGCCTACTTACAGGTCGGAGGTACGAGCAGTACTTC.

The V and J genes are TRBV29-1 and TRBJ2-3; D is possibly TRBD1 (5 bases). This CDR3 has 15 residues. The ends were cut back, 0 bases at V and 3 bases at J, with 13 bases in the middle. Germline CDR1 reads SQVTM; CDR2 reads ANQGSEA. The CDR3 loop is CSVEDTGDGTDTQYF. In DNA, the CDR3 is TGCAGCGTTGAAGATACAGGAGATGGTACAGATACGCAGTATTTT.

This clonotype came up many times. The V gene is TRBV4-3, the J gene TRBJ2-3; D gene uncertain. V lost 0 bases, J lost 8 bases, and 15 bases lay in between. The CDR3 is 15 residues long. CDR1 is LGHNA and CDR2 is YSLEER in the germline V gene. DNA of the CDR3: TGCGCCAGCAGCCAAGACGGGCAGGAGATAGGTACGCAGTATTTT. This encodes CASSQDGQEIGTQYF.

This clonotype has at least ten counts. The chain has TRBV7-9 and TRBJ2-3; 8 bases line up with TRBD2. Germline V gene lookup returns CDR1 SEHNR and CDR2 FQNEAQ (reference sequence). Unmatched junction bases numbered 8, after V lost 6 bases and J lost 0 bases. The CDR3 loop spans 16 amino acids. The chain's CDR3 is CASSSTGGPSTDTQYF. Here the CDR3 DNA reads TGTGCCAGCAGTTCAACGGGGGGGCCTAGCACAGATACGCAGTATTTT.

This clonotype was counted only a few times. The DNA of the CDR3 is TGTGCCAGTAGCCTCGGGAGGGGTTCACCCCTCCACTTT. Translating gives CASSLGRGSPLHF. The V gene is TRBV27, the J gene TRBJ1-6; D is perhaps TRBD1 (5 bases). The CDR3 sequence is 13 residues long. Per the germline V gene, CDR1 is MNHEY and CDR2 is SMNVEV (reference sequence). V shed 9 bases and J shed 9 bases, with 15 bases lying between them.

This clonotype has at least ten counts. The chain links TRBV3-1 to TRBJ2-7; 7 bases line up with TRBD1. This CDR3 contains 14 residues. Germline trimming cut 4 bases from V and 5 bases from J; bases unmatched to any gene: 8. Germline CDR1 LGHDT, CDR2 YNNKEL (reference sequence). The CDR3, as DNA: TGTGCCAGCAGCCCCCGACAGGGAAGGGACGAGCAGTACTTC. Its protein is CASSPRQGRDEQYF.

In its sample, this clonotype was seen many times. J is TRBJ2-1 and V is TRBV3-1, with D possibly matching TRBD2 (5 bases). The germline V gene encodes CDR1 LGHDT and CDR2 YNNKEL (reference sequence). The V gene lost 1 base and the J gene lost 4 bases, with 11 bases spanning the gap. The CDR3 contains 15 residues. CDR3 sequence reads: CASSQAGDPYNEQFF. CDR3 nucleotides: TGTGCCAGCAGCCAAGCCGGGGATCCTTACAATGAGCAGTTCTTC.

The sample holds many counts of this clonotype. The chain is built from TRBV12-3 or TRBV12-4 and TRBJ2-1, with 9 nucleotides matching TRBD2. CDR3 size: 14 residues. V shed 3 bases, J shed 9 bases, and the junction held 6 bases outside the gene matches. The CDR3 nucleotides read TGTGCCAGCAGTTTTGGCGGGGGGGCCGTTGAGCAGTTCTTC. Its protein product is CASSFGGGAVEQFF.

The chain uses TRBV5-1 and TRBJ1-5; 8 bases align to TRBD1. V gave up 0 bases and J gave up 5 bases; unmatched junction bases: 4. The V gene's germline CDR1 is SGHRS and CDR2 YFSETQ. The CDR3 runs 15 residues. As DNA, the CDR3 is TGCGCCAGCAGCTTGGAGGGACAGGCGTATCAGCCCCAGCATTTT. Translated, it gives CASSLEGQAYQPQHF. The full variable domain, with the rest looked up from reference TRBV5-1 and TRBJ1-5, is KAGVTQTPRYLIKTRGQQVTLSCSPISGHRSVSWYQQTPGQGLQFLFEYFSETQRNKGNFPGRFSGRQFSNSRSEMNVSTLELGDSALYLCASSLEGQAYQPQHFGDGTRLSIL.

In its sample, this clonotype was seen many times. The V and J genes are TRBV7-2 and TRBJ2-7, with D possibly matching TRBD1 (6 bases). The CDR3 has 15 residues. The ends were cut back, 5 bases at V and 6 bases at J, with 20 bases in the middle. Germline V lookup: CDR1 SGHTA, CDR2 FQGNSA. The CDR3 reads CASSPIPFTGSEQYF. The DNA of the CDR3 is TGTGCCAGCAGCCCTATACCTTTTACAGGGAGCGAGCAGTACTTC.